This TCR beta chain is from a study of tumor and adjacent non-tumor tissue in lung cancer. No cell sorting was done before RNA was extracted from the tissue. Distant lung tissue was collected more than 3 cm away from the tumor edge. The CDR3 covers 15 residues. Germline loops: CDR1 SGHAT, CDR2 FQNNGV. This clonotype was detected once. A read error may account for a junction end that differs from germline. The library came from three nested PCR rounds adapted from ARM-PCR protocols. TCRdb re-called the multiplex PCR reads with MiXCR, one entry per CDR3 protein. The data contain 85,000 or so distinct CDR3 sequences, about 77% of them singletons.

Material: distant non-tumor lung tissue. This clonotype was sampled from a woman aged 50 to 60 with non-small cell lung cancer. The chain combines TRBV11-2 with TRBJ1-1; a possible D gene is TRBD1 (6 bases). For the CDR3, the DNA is TGTGCCAGCAGCTTAGAGCCAGGGGTGAACATTGAAGCTTTCTTT. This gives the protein CASSLEPGVNIEAFF.